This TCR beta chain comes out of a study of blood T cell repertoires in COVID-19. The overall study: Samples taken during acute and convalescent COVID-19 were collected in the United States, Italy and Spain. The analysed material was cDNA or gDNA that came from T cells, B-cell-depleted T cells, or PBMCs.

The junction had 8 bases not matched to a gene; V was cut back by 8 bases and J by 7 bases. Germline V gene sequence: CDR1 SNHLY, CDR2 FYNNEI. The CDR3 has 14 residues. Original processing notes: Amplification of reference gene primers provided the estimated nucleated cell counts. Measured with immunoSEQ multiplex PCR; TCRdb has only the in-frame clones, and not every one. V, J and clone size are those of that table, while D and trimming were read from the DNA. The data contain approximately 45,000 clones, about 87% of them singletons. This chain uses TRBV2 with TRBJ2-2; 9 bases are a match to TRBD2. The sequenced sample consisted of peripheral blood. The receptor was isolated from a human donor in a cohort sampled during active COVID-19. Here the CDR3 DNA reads TGTGCCAGCGAGACTAGCGGTAACCTCGGGGAGCTGTTTTTT. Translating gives CASETSGNLGELFF.